This TCR beta chain emerged from a study of PD-1 blockade in mismatch repair-deficient tumors. At the level of the study: Enrolled about 2013-2017, patients had progressing, pretreated mismatch repair-deficient cancers of more than ten types. Overall study results and limits: Tumor-resident clones, often absent from pretreatment blood, expanded after pembrolizumab and then contracted.

Mismatch repair deficiency was confirmed in all patients, by PCR or immunohistochemistry. TCR sequencing covered a few patients who responded to pembrolizumab. Using immunoSEQ multiplex PCR, the repertoire was profiled, and TCRdb retains in-frame clones only, with some absent. Among about 120,000 clones, 86% were seen once, and the ten largest hold roughly 14%. Trimming shortened V by 4 bases and J by 1 base, and 13 bases separated the two germline ends. Germline lookup yields CDR1 GTSNPN and CDR2 SVGIG (reference sequence). This CDR3 has 14 residues. About this clone itself: Its antigen remains unknown.

Material: peripheral blood, obtained 44 weeks after starting pembrolizumab. The sequence derives from an adult with mismatch repair-deficient cancer. V usage is TRBV30 and J usage is TRBJ2-5; D is unclear. The CDR3 DNA reads TGTGCCTGGACCCCTCCCAGCAGCCAAGAGACCCAGTACTTC. Protein sequence: CAWTPPSSQETQYF.